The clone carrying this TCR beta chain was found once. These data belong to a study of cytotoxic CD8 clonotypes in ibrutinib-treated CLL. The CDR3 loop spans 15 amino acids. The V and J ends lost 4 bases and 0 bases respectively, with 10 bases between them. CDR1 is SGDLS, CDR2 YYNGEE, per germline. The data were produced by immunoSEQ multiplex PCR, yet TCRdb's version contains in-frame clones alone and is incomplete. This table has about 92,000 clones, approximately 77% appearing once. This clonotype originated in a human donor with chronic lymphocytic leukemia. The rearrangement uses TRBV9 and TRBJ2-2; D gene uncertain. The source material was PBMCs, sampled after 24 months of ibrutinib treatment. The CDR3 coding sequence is TGTGCCAGCAGCCCGATGGGATCGAACACCGGGGAGCTGTTTTTT. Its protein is CASSPMGSNTGELFF.